The 23 T cell receptor beta chains given below trace back to one sample, sequenced in a study of shared clonotypes between healthy human individuals. This table comes from immunoSEQ multiplex PCR, and its TCRdb copy is limited to in-frame clones, with some not included. The data contain about 580,000 clones, 98% of them singletons. Terminally differentiated effector memory CD45RA+ cells were left out of the naive CD8 fraction, which was CD45RO-negative and positively selected for CCR7. The source material was naive CD8+ T cells sorted from blood. Receptors were obtained from a man under 40 in good health.

The chain links TRBV6-5 to TRBJ2-5; D remains unclear. Per the germline V gene, CDR1 is MNHEY and CDR2 is SVGAGI. The CDR3 loop spans 13 amino acids. The germline V and J ends were trimmed by 2 bases and 1 base, with 5 bases remaining between them. CDR3 DNA: TGTGCCAGCAGTTACCAAGCCCAAGAGACCCAGTACTTC. Translated, it gives CASSYQAQETQYF.

V is TRBV7-9 and J is TRBJ1-2; 12 bases map to TRBD1. The CDR3 is 15 amino acids. V shed 2 bases, J shed 6 bases, and the junction held 4 bases outside the gene matches. Per germline, CDR1 SEHNR and CDR2 FQNEAQ (reference sequence). CDR3 amino acids: CASSLTGTGGDGYTF. The CDR3 DNA reads as TGTGCCAGCAGCTTAACCGGGACAGGGGGCGATGGCTACACCTTC.

The CDR3 region is CASSWILAIETQETQYF. CDR3 nucleotide sequence: TGTGCCAGCAGCTGGATACTAGCAATCGAAACCCAAGAGACCCAGTACTTC. The V call is TRBV11-2, the J call TRBJ2-5, with a possible D match to TRBD2 (6 bases). This CDR3 region has 17 residues. Trimming cost V 4 bases and J 1 base, with 19 bases left between them. The germline V gene encodes CDR1 SGHAT and CDR2 FQNNGV.

This chain connects TRBV4-3 to TRBJ1-4; no clear D gene. The V end was cut by 2 bases, the J end by 0 bases, with 22 bases between. This CDR3 is 20 amino acids long. Germline assignment: CDR1 LGHNA and CDR2 YSLEER. The CDR3 sequence is CASSQFIYPDGGATNEKLFF. The CDR3 DNA reads as TGCGCCAGCAGCCAATTTATCTACCCGGACGGCGGGGCAACTAATGAAAAACTGTTTTTT.

This sequence joins TRBV19 and TRBJ2-7; D is ambiguous. The CDR3 totals 14 residues. Germline CDR1 LNHDA, CDR2 SQIVND (reference sequence). V dropped 5 bases and J dropped 0 bases, with 11 bases sitting between them. Written as DNA, the CDR3 is TGTGCCAGTAGTGCGGCAGTTAGCTCCTACGAGCAGTACTTC. Amino acids: CASSAAVSSYEQYF. Full variable domain (outside the CDR3, taken from reference TRBV19 and TRBJ2-7): DGGITQSPKYLFRKEGQNVTLSCEQNLNHDAMYWYRQDPGQGLRLIYYSQIVNDFQKGDIAEGYSVSREKKESFPLTVTSAQKNPTAFYLCASSAAVSSYEQYFGPGTRLTVT.

The rearrangement joins TRBV9 to TRBJ2-1, with 10 bases lining up with TRBD2. The CDR3 totals 19 residues. The junction had 13 bases not matched to a gene; V was cut back by 0 bases and J by 4 bases. Looked up from germline, CDR1 is SGDLS and CDR2 is YYNGEE. CDR3 DNA sequence: TGTGCCAGCAGCGTAGACGTCGCCGGACTAGCGGTAAGGTACAATGAGCAGTTCTTC. Translating gives CASSVDVAGLAVRYNEQFF.

Only one count was recorded for this clone. The rearrangement links TRBV28 to TRBJ2-2; D tentatively fits TRBD1 or TRBD2 (5 bases each). In germline, CDR1 is MDHEN, CDR2 SYDVKM. The CDR3 totals 17 residues. V was trimmed by 4 bases and J by 4 bases, leaving 19 bases between them. In DNA form, the CDR3 reads TGTGCCAGCAGTTATCGAGACGGGGATAGGGGCACCGGGGAGCTGTTTTTT. It is translated as CASSYRDGDRGTGELFF.

This clone was recorded only once. The chain employs TRBV7-3 and TRBJ2-5; D possibly corresponds to TRBD2 (5 bases). Germline-derived CDR1 and CDR2 are SGHTA and FQGTGA. This CDR3 is 13 amino acids long. Trimming took off 3 bases at V and 2 bases at J, with 7 bases between the two ends. CDR3 DNA sequence: TGTGCCAGCAGCTTTGACTATCAAGAGACCCAGTACTTC. It codes for CASSFDYQETQYF.

The V gene is TRBV6-5, the J gene TRBJ2-1; D uncertain. V shed 8 bases and J shed 8 bases, with 16 bases lying between them. This CDR3 has 13 residues. The germline V gene has CDR1 MNHEY and CDR2 SVGAGI. The CDR3 sequence is CASGLSLAHEQFF. The CDR3 DNA follows: TGTGCCAGCGGCTTATCTCTGGCCCATGAGCAGTTCTTC.

The rearrangement joins TRBV30 to TRBJ2-1, with 7 bases identical to TRBD2. There are 14 residues in the CDR3. Losses at the gene ends were 0 bases for V and 4 bases for J; bases not matched to a gene: 3. Germline V gene lookup returns CDR1 GTSNPN and CDR2 SVGIG (reference sequence). CDR3 nucleotide sequence: TGTGCCTGGAGTGTAGGCGGGAGTTACAATGAGCAGTTCTTC. This codes for CAWSVGGSYNEQFF.

The J gene is TRBJ2-1, the V gene TRBV29-1, with 8 bases identical to TRBD1. The CDR3 is made up of 14 amino acids. Looked up from germline, CDR1 is SQVTM and CDR2 is ANQGSEA. V trimming: 3 bases; J trimming: 7 bases; junction bases outside the gene matches: 8. The CDR3 nucleotides are TGCAGCGTTGAGGCCAGGGGGCTGGATAATGAGCAGTTCTTC. This encodes CSVEARGLDNEQFF.

CDR3 sequence: CASSRGQGNTEAFF. The CDR3 region has the DNA TGTGCCAGCAGTCGTGGACAGGGGAACACTGAAGCTTTCTTT. The chain combines TRBV25-1 with TRBJ1-1; 8 bases map to TRBD1. The V and J ends lost 5 bases and 1 base, in that order; junction bases with no gene match: 3. The CDR3 runs to 14 residues. Germline loops: CDR1 MGHDK, CDR2 SYGVNS.

The chain employs TRBV7-9 and TRBJ1-1, with unresolved D. Germline assignment: CDR1 SEHNR and CDR2 FQNEAQ (reference sequence). V was cut by 5 bases and J by 2 bases, with 6 bases left in between. The CDR3 spans 12 residues. CDR3 region: CASSVPNTEAFF. The CDR3 DNA follows: TGTGCCAGCAGCGTGCCAAACACTGAAGCTTTCTTT.

This chain connects TRBV7-9 to TRBJ1-1; D call uncertain. The germline gives CDR1 SEHNR, CDR2 FQNEAQ (reference sequence). The CDR3 has 15 amino acids. V lost 3 bases to trimming and J lost 5 bases, with 16 bases between them. The CDR3 sequence is CASSFPNRLETEAFF. CDR3 in DNA: TGTGCCAGCAGCTTCCCCAACCGATTGGAGACTGAAGCTTTCTTT.

The V call is TRBV5-1, the J call TRBJ1-2; 10 bases agree with TRBD1. The germline V gene encodes CDR1 SGHRS and CDR2 YFSETQ. With V trimmed by 1 base and J by 4 bases, 4 bases remained unmatched. The CDR3 extends over 15 amino acids. The CDR3 DNA follows: TGCGCCAGCAGCTTGCGACAGGGGGCCCTCTATGGCTACACCTTC. This sequence encodes CASSLRQGALYGYTF. The full variable domain, completed using reference TRBV5-1 and TRBJ1-2, is KAGVTQTPRYLIKTRGQQVTLSCSPISGHRSVSWYQQTPGQGLQFLFEYFSETQRNKGNFPGRFSGRQFSNSRSEMNVSTLELGDSALYLCASSLRQGALYGYTFGSGTRLTVV.

Turning to this clone: The same CDR3 also results from other DNA sequences found in this sample. The chain is built from TRBV4-1 and TRBJ2-5; 8 bases align to TRBD1. The length of the CDR3 is 16 residues. V gave up 1 base and J gave up 5 bases; unmatched junction bases: 9. Germline V CDR1 and CDR2: MGHRA, YSYEKL. This CDR3 is CASSQALAGGRETQYF. CDR3 nucleotide sequence: TGCGCCAGCAGCCAAGCCCTGGCAGGGGGCAGGGAGACCCAGTACTTC.

The count of this clone is one. This specimen includes other DNA sequences encoding the same CDR3. J is TRBJ2-7 and V is TRBV29-1, with D possibly matching TRBD2 (6 bases). V was pared by 4 bases and J by 1 base, with 8 bases between. Germline CDR1 reads SQVTM; CDR2 reads ANQGSEA. The CDR3 has 12 residues. CDR3 DNA sequence: TGCAGCGTTGTAGGAGGGTCCTACGAGCAGTACTTC. Residues: CSVVGGSYEQYF.

The chain is built from TRBV19 and TRBJ1-2, with 9 bases that match TRBD1. The length of the CDR3 is 14 residues. Germline CDR1 and CDR2: LNHDA and SQIVND (reference sequence). J lost 6 bases, V lost 5 bases, and 7 bases had no gene match. CDR3 amino acids: CASSPRTGEDGYTF. As DNA, the CDR3 is TGTGCCAGTAGTCCCCGGACAGGGGAGGATGGCTACACCTTC.

V and J are TRBV5-6 and TRBJ1-5, with 9 bases matching TRBD1. V shed 3 bases, J shed 3 bases, and the junction held 4 bases outside the gene matches. The germline CDR1 and CDR2 sequences are SGHDT and YYEEEE. This CDR3 spans 15 amino acids. The CDR3 DNA sequence: TGTGCCAGCAGCTCCGGGACAGGGCTCAATCAGCCCCAGCATTTT. It codes for CASSSGTGLNQPQHF.

The chain recombines TRBV15 with TRBJ2-7; TRBD1 matches 9 bases. Trimming cost V 5 bases and J 2 bases; bases outside gene matches: 4. The CDR3 extends over 14 amino acids. Germline CDR1 LNHNV, CDR2 YYDKDF (reference sequence). CDR3 DNA sequence: TGTGCCACCAGCGGCCGGGACAGGGCCTACGAGCAGTACTTC. Translation gives CATSGRDRAYEQYF.

Comments on this clone: Other DNA sequences from this sample encode an identical CDR3 as well. This chain uses TRBV5-6 with TRBJ2-7; the D is unclear. CDR3 length: 13 residues. Trimming left V 0 bases short and J 2 bases short, with 6 bases between. CDR1 and CDR2 from the germline V gene are SGHDT and YYEEEE. The CDR3 region is CASSLGGPYEQYF. The CDR3 DNA reads as TGTGCCAGCAGCTTGGGTGGGCCCTACGAGCAGTACTTC.

This clone showed up just once. The CDR3 nucleotides read TGTGCCAGCAGGGGACAGGGTGCCTACGAGCAGTACTTC. Its translation is CASRGQGAYEQYF. This chain connects TRBV2 to TRBJ2-7, with 9 nucleotides matching TRBD1. Per germline, CDR1 SNHLY and CDR2 FYNNEI. V shed 6 bases, J shed 2 bases, and the junction held 2 bases outside the gene matches. This CDR3 is 13 amino acids long.

This clone was seen a single time. J is TRBJ2-7 and V is TRBV15; D unresolved. CDR1 is LNHNV, CDR2 YYDKDF, per germline (reference sequence). V lost 0 bases and J lost 6, with 3 bases in between. The CDR3 runs 11 residues. DNA for the CDR3: TGTGCCACCAGCAGAGAGGGCGAGCAGTACTTC. It specifies CATSREGEQYF.